This passage covers 30 T cell receptor beta chains from one sample sequenced in a study of blood T cell repertoires in COVID-19. Sequencing was performed with immunoSEQ multiplex PCR; in TCRdb, only in-frame clones are kept and a portion is missing. The table has roughly 18,000 clones, around 89% seen once. The specimen was peripheral blood. The origin of the receptors is an older woman with active COVID-19.

This chain joins TRBV19 and TRBJ1-1, with TRBD1 identical over 9 bases. Germline trimming cut 5 bases from V and 6 bases from J; bases unmatched to any gene: 10. Looked up from germline, CDR1 is LNHDA and CDR2 is SQIVND (reference sequence). The CDR3 totals 15 residues. The CDR3 reads CASSALGQGSPEAFF. As DNA, the CDR3 is TGTGCCAGTAGTGCTCTGGGACAGGGATCACCTGAAGCTTTCTTT.

The chain couples TRBV6-6 to TRBJ2-3; 15 bases match TRBD2. The germline CDR1 and CDR2 sequences are MNHNY and SVGAGI (reference sequence). The CDR3 runs 18 residues. With 5 bases clipped from V and 6 bases from J, the junction kept 12 bases outside the gene matches. This chain's CDR3 is CASSPGLAGGSRWDTQYF. The CDR3 nucleotides read TGTGCCAGCAGTCCCGGACTAGCGGGGGGGTCCAGGTGGGATACGCAGTATTTT.

The rearrangement uses TRBV7-9 and TRBJ2-2; D possibly corresponds to TRBD2 (6 bases). Germline-derived CDR1 and CDR2 are SEHNR and FQNEAQ (reference sequence). The CDR3 is 14 amino acids. Trimming cost V 6 bases and J 6 bases, with 14 bases left between them. The CDR3 nucleotides read TGTGCCAGCAGGACTCCCGCGGGGTCCGGGGAGCTGTTTTTT. Protein: CASRTPAGSGELFF.

The chain combines TRBV25-1 with TRBJ1-5; 9 bases align to TRBD1. The CDR3 is made up of 14 amino acids. Germline values: CDR1 MGHDK, CDR2 SYGVNS. With V trimmed by 6 bases and J by 3 bases, 3 bases remained unmatched. The CDR3 coding sequence is TGTGCCAGCAGGGGGACAGGGAACAATCAGCCCCAGCATTTT. Translating gives CASRGTGNNQPQHF.

This CDR3 is CASSLVGGSRELFF. The CDR3 nucleotides read TGTGCCAGCAGCTTAGTGGGGGGAAGCCGGGAGCTGTTTTTT. The V gene is TRBV7-3, the J gene TRBJ2-2; a weak D match, TRBD2 (6 bases). Trimming left V 2 bases short and J 9 bases short, with 13 bases between. CDR3 length: 14 residues. Germline values: CDR1 SGHTA, CDR2 FQGTGA.

A few counts support this clone. The identical CDR3 is also encoded by other nucleotide sequences in the sample. This chain uses TRBV6-1 with TRBJ1-2; unclear D gene. This CDR3 region has 13 residues. Trimming shortened V by 0 bases and J by 7 bases, and 9 bases separated the two germline ends. Germline lookup yields CDR1 MNHNS and CDR2 SASEGT. The CDR3 DNA reads as TGTGCCAGCAGTGAAGCGCGGGTGTCTGGCTACACCTTC. Its translation is CASSEARVSGYTF.

The chain uses TRBV19 and TRBJ1-2, with 7 bases aligning to TRBD1. With 3 bases clipped from V and 3 bases from J, the junction kept 10 bases outside the gene matches. The CDR3 spans 16 residues. CDR1 LNHDA and CDR2 SQIVND come from the germline V gene (reference sequence). CDR3 bases: TGTGCCAGTAGTATGACTACCGGGACAGTTCACTATGGCTACACCTTC. Protein: CASSMTTGTVHYGYTF.

The chain employs TRBV7-9 and TRBJ2-7; perhaps TRBD2 as D (6 bases). Trimming removed 5 bases from V and 7 bases from J, with 9 bases in between. This CDR3 has 11 amino acids. The germline CDR1 and CDR2 sequences are SEHNR and FQNEAQ (reference sequence). The CDR3 DNA reads TGTGCCAGCAGCGCGGGATTTGAGCAGTACTTC. Translation gives CASSAGFEQYF.

Turning to this clone: A junction end diverges from the germline sequence, so it may reflect a read error. The gene calls are TRBV11-3 and TRBJ2-2; a weak D match, TRBD2 (5 bases). The germline CDR1 and CDR2 sequences are SGHNT and YENEEA. CDR3 length: 12 amino acids. CDR3 nucleotides: TGTGCCAGCAGCTTGATATACCGGGGAGCTGTTTTT. This translates into CASSLIYRGAVF.

CDR3 DNA sequence: TGCGCCAGCAGCCCGGACAGGGTGAACACTGAAGCTTTCTTT. Encoded protein: CASSPDRVNTEAFF. The rearrangement uses TRBV10-1 and TRBJ1-1, with 8 bases that match TRBD1. CDR1 WNHNN and CDR2 SYGVQD come from the germline V gene (reference sequence). Trimming at V came to 6 bases and at J to 0 bases, leaving 3 bases not matched to a gene. The CDR3 sequence is 14 residues long.

The chain recombines TRBV13 with TRBJ1-3; D perhaps matches TRBD1 (5 bases). CDR3 length equals 16 residues. CDR1 is PRHDT, CDR2 FYEKMQ, per germline (reference sequence). Trimming shortened V by 5 bases and J by 4 bases, and 18 bases separated the two germline ends. CDR3 region: CASSPRPSGVGNTIYF. DNA of the CDR3: TGTGCCAGCAGCCCACGCCCTTCGGGGGTGGGAAACACCATATATTTT.

V and J are TRBV11-2 and TRBJ2-2; TRBD2 might be the D (5 bases). The ends were cut back, 4 bases at V and 1 base at J, with 7 bases in the middle. The germline CDR1 and CDR2 sequences are SGHAT and FQNNGV. This CDR3 spans 14 amino acids. The CDR3: CASSYRGNTGELFF. As DNA, the CDR3 is TGTGCCAGCAGCTACCGGGGGAACACCGGGGAGCTGTTTTTT.

This clone was observed a few times. The V call is TRBV7-9, the J call TRBJ2-7; D perhaps matches TRBD1 (6 bases). Germline assignment: CDR1 SEHNR and CDR2 FQNEAQ (reference sequence). The V end lost 2 bases, the J end lost 6 bases, and 8 bases lay between the germline ends. The CDR3 is 12 residues long. DNA of the CDR3: TGTGCCAGCAGCTTACAGGGGTTCGAGCAGTACTTC. Encoded protein: CASSLQGFEQYF. Supplemented by reference TRBV7-9 and TRBJ2-7, the full variable domain reads DTGVSQNPRHKITKRGQNVTFRCDPISEHNRLYWYRQTLGQGPEFLTYFQNEAQLEKSRLLSDRFSAERPKGSFSTLEIQRTEQGDSAMYLCASSLQGFEQYFGPGTRLTVT.

The chain has TRBV19 and TRBJ2-3, with 12 nucleotides matching TRBD1. V dropped 3 bases and J dropped 4; count of bases not matched to a gene: 5. This CDR3 has 16 amino acids. Germline V gene lookup returns CDR1 LNHDA and CDR2 SQIVND (reference sequence). The CDR3 DNA reads as TGTGCCAGTAGTATCCCCGGGACAGGGGGCTCAGATACGCAGTATTTT. Translated, it gives CASSIPGTGGSDTQYF.

The chain joins TRBV10-3 to TRBJ1-5; D is ambiguous. Germline-derived CDR1 and CDR2 are ENHRY and SYGVKD. The CDR3 is 13 amino acids. Trimming removed 4 bases from V and 5 bases from J, with 9 bases in between. DNA for the CDR3: TGTGCCATCAGTGCGGGATTTGATCAGCCCCAGCATTTT. Translation gives CAISAGFDQPQHF.

J is TRBJ1-2 and V is TRBV3-1 (or the pseudogene TRBV3-2), with D hard to call. This CDR3 has 13 amino acids. Germline V lookup: CDR1 LGHDT, CDR2 YNNKEL (reference sequence). V was clipped by 4 bases and J by 1 base, with 7 bases between them. The CDR3 loop reads CASSLGGNYGYTF. The CDR3 region has the DNA TGTGCCAGCAGCCTCGGAGGTAACTATGGCTACACCTTC.

The chain couples TRBV5-1 to TRBJ1-1, with 9 bases aligning to TRBD1. V dropped 4 bases and J dropped 6; count of bases not matched to a gene: 7. The germline V gene has CDR1 SGHRS and CDR2 YFSETQ. The CDR3 covers 14 residues. The CDR3 spells CASSTGQGRAEAFF. CDR3 nucleotides: TGCGCCAGCAGCACTGGACAGGGGAGAGCTGAAGCTTTCTTT.

This clone was counted a single time. V is TRBV19 and J is TRBJ2-2; 10 positions agree with TRBD2. This CDR3 spans 15 amino acids. Germline V gives CDR1 LNHDA, CDR2 SQIVND (reference sequence). The V segment lost 3 bases and the J segment 6 bases; nucleotides outside the gene matches: 4. CDR3 DNA sequence: TGTGCCAGTAGTATCGAGACTAGCGGGTCCGGGGAGCTGTTTTTT. Amino acids: CASSIETSGSGELFF.

V and J are TRBV5-5 and TRBJ2-3, with 7 positions matching TRBD1. CDR3 length: 15 amino acids. The V and J ends lost 4 bases and 5 bases, in that order; junction bases with no gene match: 10. Germline CDR1 is SGHKS and CDR2 is YYEKEE (reference sequence). CDR3 nucleotides: TGTGCCAGCAGCAAGCCCCCAGACAGGGTAGATACGCAGTATTTT. Protein sequence: CASSKPPDRVDTQYF. Supplemented by reference TRBV5-5 and TRBJ2-3, the full variable domain reads DAGVTQSPTHLIKTRGQQVTLRCSPISGHKSVSWYQQVLGQGPQFIFQYYEKEERGRGNFPDRFSARQFPNYSSELNVNALLLGDSALYLCASSKPPDRVDTQYFGPGTRLTVL.

This sequence joins TRBV7-9 and TRBJ1-4; D may be TRBD1 (5 bases). CDR1 and CDR2 (germline): SEHNR, FQNEAQ (reference sequence). V was clipped by 4 bases and J by 4 bases, with 16 bases between them. CDR3 length: 16 residues. CDR3 coding DNA: TGTGCCAGCAGCTCCCAGCTGACAGACATTAATGAAAAACTGTTTTTT. It specifies CASSSQLTDINEKLFF.

V and J are TRBV5-1 and TRBJ1-1; TRBD1 is a possible D gene (5 bases). Trimming removed 4 bases from V and 5 bases from J, with 24 bases in between. CDR1 SGHRS and CDR2 YFSETQ come from the germline V gene. The CDR3 sequence is 17 residues long. CDR3 nucleotide sequence: TGCGCCAGCAGCCCCCGATCTGCGGGGGGGGTCGAAACTGAAGCTTTCTTT. Amino acid sequence: CASSPRSAGGVETEAFF.

This chain joins TRBV7-9 and TRBJ2-3; weak D call: TRBD2 (6 bases). The CDR3 is 15 amino acids. The ends were cut back, 3 bases at V and 1 base at J, with 11 bases in the middle. Germline V CDR1 and CDR2: SEHNR, FQNEAQ (reference sequence). The CDR3 nucleotides read TGTGCCAGCAGCTTTCCACCGGGAGGCACAGATACGCAGTATTTT. It yields the protein CASSFPPGGTDTQYF. The complete variable domain, with remaining parts taken from reference TRBV7-9 and TRBJ2-3, reads DTGVSQNPRHKITKRGQNVTFRCDPISEHNRLYWYRQTLGQGPEFLTYFQNEAQLEKSRLLSDRFSAERPKGSFSTLEIQRTEQGDSAMYLCASSFPPGGTDTQYFGPGTRLTVL.

The V call is TRBV11-1, the J call TRBJ2-7; D may be TRBD1 (6 bases). The CDR3 runs to 12 residues. Germline V gene lookup returns CDR1 SGHAT and CDR2 FQDESV (reference sequence). V was pared by 5 bases and J by 4 bases, with 9 bases between. CDR3: CASSRDIYEQYF. The CDR3, as DNA: TGTGCCAGCAGCAGGGACATATACGAGCAGTACTTC.

The chain joins TRBV5-4 to TRBJ1-3, with D unclear. Between the trimmed V and J ends, which lost 4 bases and 4 bases, there was a span of 9 bases. This CDR3 is built from 13 residues. The germline CDR1 and CDR2 sequences are SGHNT and YYREEE (reference sequence). DNA of the CDR3: TGTGCCAGCAGCCACTCGCGCGGAAACACCATATATTTT. Translated: CASSHSRGNTIYF. Filled out from reference TRBV5-4 and TRBJ1-3, the complete variable domain reads ETGVTQSPTHLIKTRGQQVTLRCSSQSGHNTVSWYQQALGQGPQFIFQYYREEENGRGNFPPRFSGLQFPNYSSELNVNALELDDSALYLCASSHSRGNTIYFGEGSWLTVV.

This chain connects TRBV2 to TRBJ2-3; the match to TRBD1 covers 10 bases. CDR1 and CDR2 (germline): SNHLY, FYNNEI. The CDR3 has 15 amino acids. Trimming took 9 bases from V and 5 from J; bases not matched to a gene: 11. CDR3 protein: CASISPGDRGDTQYF. Written as DNA, the CDR3 is TGTGCCAGTATTTCCCCGGGGGACAGGGGAGATACGCAGTATTTT. The full variable domain, completed using reference TRBV2 and TRBJ2-3, is EPEVTQTPSHQVTQMGQEVILRCVPISNHLYFYWYRQILGQKVEFLVSFYNNEISEKSEIFDDQFSVERPDGSNFTLKIRSTKLEDSAMYFCASISPGDRGDTQYFGPGTRLTVL.

V gene TRBV9 combines with J gene TRBJ1-2; 9 nucleotides match TRBD1. V lost 4 bases and J lost 10; bases outside the gene matches: 11. CDR1 is SGDLS and CDR2 is YYNGEE in the germline V gene. The CDR3 covers 14 residues. The CDR3 reads CASSSAGTGRNYTF. The CDR3 bases are TGTGCCAGCAGCTCAGCGGGGACAGGGCGAAACTACACCTTC.

The CDR3 nucleotides are TGCGCCAGCAGCTTGGAACTTCGGGGTAAATACAATGAGCAGTTCTTC. This gives the protein CASSLELRGKYNEQFF. V and J are TRBV5-1 and TRBJ2-1, with D tentatively TRBD2 (5 bases). This CDR3 spans 16 amino acids. CDR1 is SGHRS and CDR2 is YFSETQ in the germline V gene. Trimming took 0 bases from V and 4 from J, leaving 14 bases between them.

The chain combines TRBV7-9 with TRBJ2-1; 7 nucleotides align to TRBD2. The CDR3 contains 15 residues. The V segment lost 5 bases and the J segment 6 bases; nucleotides outside the gene matches: 10. Germline assignment: CDR1 SEHNR and CDR2 FQNEAQ (reference sequence). The CDR3 protein is CASSKGGAGPNEQFF. CDR3 DNA: TGTGCCAGCAGCAAGGGAGGGGCGGGGCCCAATGAGCAGTTCTTC.

Only a few counts were recorded for this clone. The rearrangement links TRBV9 to TRBJ1-4, with D possibly being TRBD1 (6 bases). V was clipped by 4 bases and J by 0 bases, with 13 bases between them. The CDR3 contains 16 residues. CDR1 and CDR2 from the germline V gene are SGDLS and YYNGEE. The CDR3 nucleotides read TGTGCCAGCAGCCAAAGGGGGGGAGCAACTAATGAAAAACTGTTTTTT. Translated: CASSQRGGATNEKLFF.

This chain uses TRBV10-3 with TRBJ2-5, with D possibly TRBD1 on 5 matching bases. The germline CDR1 and CDR2 sequences are ENHRY and SYGVKD. V was cut by 2 bases and J by 2 bases, with 9 bases left in between. The CDR3 length is 14 residues. The CDR3 nucleotides are TGTGCCATCAGTGAGACAGGAGCTCAAGAGACCCAGTACTTC. It yields the protein CAISETGAQETQYF.